Listed here is a single T cell receptor beta chain. With 0 bases removed from V and 0 bases from J, the gap between germline ends came to 14 bases. Looked up from germline, CDR1 is KGHSH and CDR2 is LQKENI. This CDR3 region has 17 residues. The entry originates in a study of shared clonotypes between healthy human individuals. Only in-frame clones appear in the TCRdb table, and some are missing; sequencing was by immunoSEQ multiplex PCR. The table lists approximately 530,000 clones, around 96% of them singletons, with approximately 0.067% in the top ten. Material for sequencing was naive CD4+ T cells sorted from blood. The subset was: CD45RA+ positively selected. This rearrangement joins TRBV18 to TRBJ1-2; D is unclear. This clonotype originated in a woman in her 30s in good health. In DNA form, the CDR3 reads TGTGCCAGCTCACCACCCTCTGGACGTCGAGCTAACTATGGCTACACCTTC. Residues: CASSPPSGRRANYGYTF.